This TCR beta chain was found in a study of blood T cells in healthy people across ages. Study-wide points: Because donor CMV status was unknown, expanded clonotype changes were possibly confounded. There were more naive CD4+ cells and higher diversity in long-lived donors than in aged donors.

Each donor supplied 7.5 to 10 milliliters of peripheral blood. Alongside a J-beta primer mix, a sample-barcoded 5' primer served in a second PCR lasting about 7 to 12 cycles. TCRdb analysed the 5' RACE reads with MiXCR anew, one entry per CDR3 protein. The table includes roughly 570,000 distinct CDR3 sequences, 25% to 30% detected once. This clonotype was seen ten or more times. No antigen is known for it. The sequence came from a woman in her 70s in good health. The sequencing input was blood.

The DNA of the CDR3 is TGCAGTGCTAGAGATAGGTCCAGAGGGGTACATGGCTACACCTTC. Encoded protein: CSARDRSRGVHGYTF. The chain recombines TRBV20-1 with TRBJ1-2; D is possibly TRBD1 (5 bases). This CDR3 region has 15 residues. The V gene lost 0 bases and the J gene lost 6 bases, with 17 bases spanning the gap. Germline assignment: CDR1 DFQATT and CDR2 SNEGSKA (reference sequence).